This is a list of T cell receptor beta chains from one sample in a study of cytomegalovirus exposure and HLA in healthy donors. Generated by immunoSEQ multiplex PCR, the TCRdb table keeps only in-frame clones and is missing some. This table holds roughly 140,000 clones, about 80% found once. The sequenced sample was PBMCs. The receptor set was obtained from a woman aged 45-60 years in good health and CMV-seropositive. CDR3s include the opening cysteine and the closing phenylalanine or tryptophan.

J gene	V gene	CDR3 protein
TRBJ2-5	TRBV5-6	CATTAGQETQYF
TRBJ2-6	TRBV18	CASSPFAGENSGANVLTF
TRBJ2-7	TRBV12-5	CASGPSLGRGAVYEQYF
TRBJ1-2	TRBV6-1	CAVWTGETSNYGYTF
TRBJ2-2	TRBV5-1	CASSLEGQGNTGELFF
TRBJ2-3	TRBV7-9	CASSFPLAGSSPTDTQYF
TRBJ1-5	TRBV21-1	CASSKDGSQPQHF
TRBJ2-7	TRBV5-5	CASSMTGYEQYF
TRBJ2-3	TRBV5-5	CASSLLGDIATDTQYF
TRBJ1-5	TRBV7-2	CASSLALDRDNQPQHF
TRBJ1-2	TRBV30	CAWSVSDRDGYTF
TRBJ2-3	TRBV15	CATSPLPGVVTQYF
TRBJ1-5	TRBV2	CASSTFETDTDQPQHF
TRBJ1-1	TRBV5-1	CASSYGGGINTEAFF
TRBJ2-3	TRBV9	CASRRGAMADTQYF
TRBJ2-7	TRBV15	CATSRVGQEQYF
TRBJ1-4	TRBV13	CASSSRDPNEKLFF
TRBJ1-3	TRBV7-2	CASSFLGLGNTIYF
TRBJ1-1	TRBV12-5	CASAPTGSQSEAFF
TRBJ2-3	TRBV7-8	CASSSFRGDTQYF
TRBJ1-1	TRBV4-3	CASSQDSPNTEAFF
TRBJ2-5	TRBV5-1	CASSSRQAGETQYF
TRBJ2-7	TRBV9	CASSVGWGTGAYEQYF
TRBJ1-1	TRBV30	CAWSPQVPGSNTEAFF
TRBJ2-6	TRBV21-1	CASSKGQGAPVAGANVLTF
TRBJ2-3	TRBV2	CASSGTVTDTQYF
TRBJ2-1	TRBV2	CASKEGNNEQFF
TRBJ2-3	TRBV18	CASSPTGGRNTDTQYF
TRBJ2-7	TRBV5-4	CASSGGLAGAGGEQYF
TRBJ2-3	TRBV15	CATSSPRGGRSTDTQYF
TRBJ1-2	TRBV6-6	CASSSPLFGYTF
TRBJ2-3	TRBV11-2	CASSLVPSGYGDTQYF
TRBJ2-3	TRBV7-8	CASSPFRGGYTDTQYF
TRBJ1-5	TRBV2	CASWDRVGNQPQHF
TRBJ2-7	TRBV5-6	CASSPREPARYEQYF
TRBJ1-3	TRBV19	CASSRGGLGNTIYF
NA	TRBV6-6	CASRSSYEQYF
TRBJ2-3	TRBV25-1	CASSDGGTDTQYF
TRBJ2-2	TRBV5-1	CASSLAPGTGELFF
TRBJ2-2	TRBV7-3	CASSLNSAELFF
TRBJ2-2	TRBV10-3	CAISPSQNTGELFF
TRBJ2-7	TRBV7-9	CASSAGGLYEQYF
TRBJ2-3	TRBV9	CASSVASGVGADTQYF
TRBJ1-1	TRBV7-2	CASSAGQGPTLGTEAFF
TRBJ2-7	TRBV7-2	CASNPSPDRAREQYF
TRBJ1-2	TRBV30	CAWAAGYYGYTF
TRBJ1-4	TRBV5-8	CASSTTGGDEKLFF
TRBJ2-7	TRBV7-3	CASSFGTPYEQYF
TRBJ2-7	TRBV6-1	CATRRDSRSYEQYF
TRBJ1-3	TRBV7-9	CASSGQGTISGNTIYF
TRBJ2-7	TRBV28	CASSKGLAEYF
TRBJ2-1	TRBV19	CASSIDGGRIYNEQFF
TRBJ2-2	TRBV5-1	CASSSGQNTGELFF
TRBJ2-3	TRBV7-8	CASSLETSGSFSDTQYF
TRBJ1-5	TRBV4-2	CASSQEPRGQPQHF
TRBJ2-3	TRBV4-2	CASSLDPLTSARDTQYF
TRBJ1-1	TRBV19	CASSIDRDTEAFF